This record looks at one T cell receptor beta chain sequence and its context. The CDR3 length is 16 residues. V shed 0 bases, J shed 5 bases, and the junction held 3 bases outside the gene matches. Germline CDR1 is SGHAT and CDR2 is FQNNGV. The method was immunoSEQ multiplex PCR; TCRdb's version includes in-frame clones alone and lacks a portion of them. The table lists about 1.1 million clones, roughly 77% of them singletons, with roughly 0.9% in the top ten. The donors were adults (healthy and HIV-negative) with no recent acute infections or vaccinations. These data are taken from a study of shared clonotypes between healthy human individuals. Overall study: Per donor, three plates held CD4 naive cells, three held CD4 memory, two held CD8 naive and one held CD8 memory.

The TCR originated in a man aged 18 to 29 in good health. Some clones in this sample may be carry-over from other donors' samples. The specimen sequenced was memory CD4+ T cells from PBMCs. Noted subset: CD45RA-negative fraction. This chain joins TRBV11-2 and TRBJ2-7; 14 bases map to TRBD2. CDR3 in amino acids: CASSLDGTSGRNEQYF. The CDR3 nucleotides read TGTGCCAGCAGCTTAGATGGGACTAGCGGGAGAAACGAGCAGTACTTC.